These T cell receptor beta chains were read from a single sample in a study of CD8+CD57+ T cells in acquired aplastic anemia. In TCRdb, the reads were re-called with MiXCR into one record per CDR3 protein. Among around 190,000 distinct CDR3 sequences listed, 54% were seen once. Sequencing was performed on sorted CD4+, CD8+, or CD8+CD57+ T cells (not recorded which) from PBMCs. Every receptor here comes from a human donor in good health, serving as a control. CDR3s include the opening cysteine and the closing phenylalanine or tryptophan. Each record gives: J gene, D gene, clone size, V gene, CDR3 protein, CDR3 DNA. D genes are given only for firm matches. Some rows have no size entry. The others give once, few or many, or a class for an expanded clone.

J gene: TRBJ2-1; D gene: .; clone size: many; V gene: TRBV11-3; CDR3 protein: CASSLAGQRYNEQFF; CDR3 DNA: TGTGCCAGCAGCTTGGCGGGACAGAGGTACAATGAGCAGTTCTTC
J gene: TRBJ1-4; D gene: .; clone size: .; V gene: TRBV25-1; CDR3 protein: CASSEMANNEKLFF; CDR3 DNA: TGTGCCAGCAGTGAAATGGCCAACAATGAAAAACTGTTTTTT
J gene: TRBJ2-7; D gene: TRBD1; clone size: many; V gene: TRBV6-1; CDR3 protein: CASITGQGTYEQYF; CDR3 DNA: TGTGCCAGCATTACGGGACAGGGGACCTACGAGCAGTACTTC
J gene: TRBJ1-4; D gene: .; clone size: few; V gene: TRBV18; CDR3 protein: CASSPPEGNEKLFF; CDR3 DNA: TGTGCCAGCTCACCACCGGAGGGGAATGAAAAACTGTTTTTT
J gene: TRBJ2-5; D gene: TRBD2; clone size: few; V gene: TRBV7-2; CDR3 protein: CASSVSGGQLETQYF; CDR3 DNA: TGTGCCAGCAGCGTTAGCGGGGGGCAGTTGGAGACCCAGTACTTC
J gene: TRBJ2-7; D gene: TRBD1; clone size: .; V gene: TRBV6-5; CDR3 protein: CASRPGQGGIEQYF; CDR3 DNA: TGTGCCAGCAGACCGGGACAGGGAGGTATTGAGCAGTACTTC
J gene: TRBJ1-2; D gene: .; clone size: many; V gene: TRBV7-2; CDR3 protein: CASSLVMQGAGGYTF; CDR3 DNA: TGTGCCAGCAGCTTAGTAATGCAAGGGGCGGGCGGCTACACCTTC
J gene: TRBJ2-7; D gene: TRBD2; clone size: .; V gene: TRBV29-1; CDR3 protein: CSVWTSGRATEQYF; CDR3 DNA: TGCAGCGTGTGGACTAGCGGGAGGGCGACCGAGCAGTACTTC
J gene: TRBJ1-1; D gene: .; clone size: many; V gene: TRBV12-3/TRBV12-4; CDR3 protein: CASRRGQNTEAFF; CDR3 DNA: TGTGCCAGCAGGCGGGGACAGAACACTGAAGCTTTCTTT
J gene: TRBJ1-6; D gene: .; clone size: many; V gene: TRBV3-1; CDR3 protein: CASSQRQENSPLHF; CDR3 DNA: TGTGCCAGCAGCCAGAGACAGGAAAATTCACCCCTCCACTTT
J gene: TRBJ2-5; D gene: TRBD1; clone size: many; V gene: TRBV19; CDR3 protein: CASSIGTGNQETQYF; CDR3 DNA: TGTGCCAGTAGTATCGGGACAGGGAACCAAGAGACCCAGTACTTC
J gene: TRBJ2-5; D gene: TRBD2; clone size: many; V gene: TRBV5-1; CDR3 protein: CASSLGEGGIETQYF; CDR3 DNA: TGCGCCAGCAGTCTCGGGGAGGGAGGTATAGAGACCCAGTACTTC
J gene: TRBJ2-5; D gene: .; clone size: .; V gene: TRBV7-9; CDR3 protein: CASSLALGKETQYF; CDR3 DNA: TGTGCCAGCAGCTTAGCGCTAGGGAAAGAGACCCAGTACTTC
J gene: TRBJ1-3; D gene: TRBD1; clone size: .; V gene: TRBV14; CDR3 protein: CASSQVGQLNTIYF; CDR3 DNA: TGTGCCAGCAGCCAAGTGGGACAGCTAAACACCATATATTTT
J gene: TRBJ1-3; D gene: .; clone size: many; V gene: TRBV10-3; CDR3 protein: CAISEVPGAVGNTIYF; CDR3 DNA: TGTGCCATCAGTGAAGTGCCGGGGGCTGTTGGAAACACCATATATTTT
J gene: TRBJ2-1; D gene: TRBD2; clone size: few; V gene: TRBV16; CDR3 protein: CASSYSRRTGTSALHEQFF; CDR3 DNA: TGTGCCAGCAGTTACTCGAGACGCACCGGGACTAGCGCTCTCCATGAGCAGTTCTTC
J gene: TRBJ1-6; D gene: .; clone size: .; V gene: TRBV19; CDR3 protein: CASSINSPLHF; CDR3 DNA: TGTGCCAGTAGCATCAATTCACCCCTCCACTTT
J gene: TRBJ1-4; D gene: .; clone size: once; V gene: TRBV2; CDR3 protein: CASSVRGAGEKLFF; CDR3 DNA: TGTGCCAGCAGTGTACGGGGGGCGGGTGAAAAACTGTTTTTT
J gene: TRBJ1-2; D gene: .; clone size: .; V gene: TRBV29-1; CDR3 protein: CSVELGLYGYTF; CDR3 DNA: TGCAGCGTTGAACTGGGACTCTATGGCTACACCTTC
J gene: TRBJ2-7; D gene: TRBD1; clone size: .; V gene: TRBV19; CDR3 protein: CASASLGQGGNEQYF; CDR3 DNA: TGTGCCAGTGCCTCCCTAGGACAGGGGGGTAACGAGCAGTACTTC